Included here is one TCR beta chain sequence, with context. Blood CD4+ CD25-high CD127-low regulatory T cells supplied the genomic DNA template. Assay used: immunoSEQ multiplex PCR; TCRdb lists only in-frame clones, some missing. The table lists fewer than 20,000 clones, about 91% of them singletons. The entry originates in a study of regulatory and conventional T cells in RAG deficiency. The CDR3 runs to 17 residues. Germline V gene data show CDR1 as LNHNV and CDR2 as YYDKDF (reference sequence). Germline trimming cut 1 base from V and 0 bases from J; bases unmatched to any gene: 9. Separately, the same data were catalogued under a study of regulatory T cells. From that second work: The PCR used 52 TRBV and 13 TRBJ primers.

The chain carries TRBV15 and TRBJ2-7; TRBD1 matches at 7 bases. The specimen sequenced was Tregs sorted from blood. This TCR was recovered from a human donor in good health. CDR3 protein: CATSRAPTGTLSYEQYF. CDR3 coding DNA: TGTGCCACCAGCAGAGCCCCGACAGGGACCCTCTCCTACGAGCAGTACTTC. Filled out from reference TRBV15 and TRBJ2-7, the complete variable domain reads DAMVIQNPRYQVTQFGKPVTLSCSQTLNHNVMYWYQQKSSQAPKLLFHYYDKDFNNEADTPDNFQSRRPNTSFCFLDIRSPGLGDTAMYLCATSRAPTGTLSYEQYFGPGTRLTVT.